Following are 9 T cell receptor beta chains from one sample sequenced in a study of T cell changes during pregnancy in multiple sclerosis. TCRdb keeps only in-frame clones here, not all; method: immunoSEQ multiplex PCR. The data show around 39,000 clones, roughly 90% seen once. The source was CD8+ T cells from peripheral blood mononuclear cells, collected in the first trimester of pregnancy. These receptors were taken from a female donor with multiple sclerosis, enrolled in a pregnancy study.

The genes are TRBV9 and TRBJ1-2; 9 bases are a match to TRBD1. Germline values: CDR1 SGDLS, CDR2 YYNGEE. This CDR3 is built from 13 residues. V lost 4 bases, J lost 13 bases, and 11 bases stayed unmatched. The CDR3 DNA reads TGTGCCAGCAGCTTGCGGACAGGGGACCTAACCACCTTC. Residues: CASSLRTGDLTTF.

The CDR3 reads CASSLGRGGGTKNIQYF. The CDR3 bases are TGTGCCAGCAGCTTAGGTCGAGGGGGGGGAACCAAAAACATTCAGTACTTC. The chain recombines TRBV11-3 with TRBJ2-4; D might be TRBD2 (7 bases). Trimming took off 1 base at V and 2 bases at J, with 15 bases between the two ends. The germline CDR1 and CDR2 sequences are SGHNT and YENEEA. The CDR3 is 17 amino acids. Based on the CDR3 plus reference TRBV11-3 and TRBJ2-4, the full variable domain is EAGVVQSPRYKIIEKKQPVAFWCNPISGHNTLYWYLQNLGQGPELLIRYENEEAVDDSQLPKDRFSAERLKGVDSTLKIQPAELGDSAVYLCASSLGRGGGTKNIQYFGAGTRLSVL.

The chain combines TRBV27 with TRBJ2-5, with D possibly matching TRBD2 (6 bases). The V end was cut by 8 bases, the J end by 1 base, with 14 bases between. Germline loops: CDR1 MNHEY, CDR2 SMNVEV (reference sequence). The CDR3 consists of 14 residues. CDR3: CASYRRGSQETQYF. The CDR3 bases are TGTGCCAGCTATCGCCGGGGGAGCCAAGAGACCCAGTACTTC.

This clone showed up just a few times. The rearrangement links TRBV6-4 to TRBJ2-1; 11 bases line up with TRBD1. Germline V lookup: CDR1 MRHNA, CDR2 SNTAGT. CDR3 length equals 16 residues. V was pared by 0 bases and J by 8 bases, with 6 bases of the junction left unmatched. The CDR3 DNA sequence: TGTGCCAGCAGTGACTCACCGGGACAGGGGGAGGATGAGCAGTTCTTC. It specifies CASSDSPGQGEDEQFF.

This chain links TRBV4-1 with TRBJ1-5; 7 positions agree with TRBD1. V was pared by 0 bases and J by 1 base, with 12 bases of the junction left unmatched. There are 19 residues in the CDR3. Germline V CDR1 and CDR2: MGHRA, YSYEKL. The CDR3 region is CASSQDPSGQGESNQPQHF. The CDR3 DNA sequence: TGCGCCAGCAGCCAAGATCCGTCCGGGCAGGGGGAGAGCAATCAGCCCCAGCATTTT.

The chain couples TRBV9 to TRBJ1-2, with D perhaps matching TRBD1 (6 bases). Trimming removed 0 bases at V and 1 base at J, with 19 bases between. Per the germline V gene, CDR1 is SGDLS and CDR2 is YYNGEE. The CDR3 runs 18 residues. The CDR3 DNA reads TGTGCCAGCAGCGTAGGTTCCTCAGGGGAACCTATTAACTATGGCTACACCTTC. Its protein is CASSVGSSGEPINYGYTF.

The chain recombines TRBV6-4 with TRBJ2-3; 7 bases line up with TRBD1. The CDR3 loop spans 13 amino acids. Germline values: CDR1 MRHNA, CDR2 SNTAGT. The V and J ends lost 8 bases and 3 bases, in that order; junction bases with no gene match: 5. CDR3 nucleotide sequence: TGTGCCAGCTCCGGGACAGAAACAGATACGCAGTATTTT. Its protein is CASSGTETDTQYF.

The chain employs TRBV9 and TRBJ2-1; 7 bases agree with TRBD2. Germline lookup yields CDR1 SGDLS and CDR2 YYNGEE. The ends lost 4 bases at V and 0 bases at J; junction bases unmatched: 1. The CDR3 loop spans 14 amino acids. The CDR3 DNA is TGTGCCAGCAGCCCGGGGGGCTCCTACAATGAGCAGTTCTTC. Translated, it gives CASSPGGSYNEQFF.

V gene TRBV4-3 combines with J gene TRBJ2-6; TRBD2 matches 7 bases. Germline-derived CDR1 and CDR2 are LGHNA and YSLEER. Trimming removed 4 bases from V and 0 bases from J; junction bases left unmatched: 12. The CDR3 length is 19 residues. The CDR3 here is CASSPRTREIFSGANVLTF. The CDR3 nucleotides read TGCGCCAGCAGCCCCAGGACTAGGGAAATTTTCTCTGGGGCCAACGTCCTGACTTTC.